The T cell receptor (beta chain) under discussion was sequenced for a study of T cells in Graves' hyperthyroidism and ophthalmopathy (dated by TCRdb to the late 2010s). At the level of the whole study: Peripheral blood samples were taken at initial diagnosis, before any treatment was given. To identify TCR V-J signatures that set the groups apart, the researchers used a discovery cohort of 90 to 100 patients, made up of about 44 with Graves' ophthalmopathy and 57 with stable Graves' hyperthyroidism. Prospective prediction of ophthalmopathy was tested in an independent validation cohort of about 19 hyperthyroidism patients and 15 to 17 patients who later progressed to ophthalmopathy. The 90 to 100 discovery patients were randomly divided into training and test sets at a 7:3 ratio. Thyroid tissue and blood T-cell repertoires from about six Graves' hyperthyroidism patients were also compared in the study. After blood sampling, hyperthyroidism patients were treated with methimazole at a starting dose of 30 mg daily, and ophthalmopathy patients were treated with high-dose intravenous methylprednisolone. According to the paper, TCR Vbeta CDR3 sequencing was carried out on 135 peripheral blood samples, which came from approximately 43 ophthalmopathy, 70 to 80 hyperthyroidism and about 17 progressor patients. Findings and caveats that apply to the study as a whole: Most expanded thyroid clonotypes (frequency above 0.001) were also detected in blood, a finding suggesting that blood repertoires may reflect thyroid immune responses. In cross-validation, a model built on a 13 V-J signature told ophthalmopathy apart from stable hyperthyroidism with approximately 90% sensitivity and approximately 81% specificity, and in testing the same model reached 80%/75%. During validation, the model predicted progression to ophthalmopathy a median of roughly 7.1 months ahead of onset, with approximately 70% sensitivity and 72.22% specificity. No statistical method was used to set the sample size in advance, and investigators knew the group allocation.

Ophthalmopathy patients had moderately to severely active disease, Clinical Activity Score of at least 3, NOSPECS grade of at least 4, and duration under 3 months. Any patient with an uncontrolled infection, another autoimmune disease, pregnancy or lactation was excluded. Diagnoses were based on clinical symptoms, serum thyroxine and TRAb, thyroid ultrasound and orbital computed tomography. Ficoll-Paque density gradient centrifugation was used to isolate PBMCs from approximately 11 ml of fresh peripheral blood. Total RNA was extracted using Trizol reagent, and RNA quality was assessed on an Agilent 2100 Bioanalyzer. Trimming accounts for 0 bases at V and 1 base at J, while the number of junction bases matched to no gene is 5. From the cysteine up to the phenylalanine, the CDR3 has a length of 17 residues. CDR3 DNA is the only sequence kept; it has 51 bases, read in frame from the first base. Details on this clonotype: The clone's antigen remains unknown. No much larger clonotype is one base removed from it; base qualities were not supplied.

Amplification of TCR beta CDR3 regions was carried out from RNA transcripts. The first round of RT-PCR for the TCR CDR3 was performed with the HTBI primer set and the Qiagen OneStep RT-PCR kit. Libraries were constructed in a second round of multiplex PCR, after which size selection and purification were performed. Paired-end sequencing of the libraries was performed with 100 bp reads on an Illumina HiSeq2000. The authors' pipeline ran thus. Raw data were processed with SOAPnuke, discarding reads with adapters, uncalled bases, mean Phred below 15, or no exact constant-primer or identifier match. COPE v1.2.5 was used to merge high-quality paired reads, and clonotypes were defined as unique nucleotide sequences. Clonotypes were aligned to IMGT TRBV, TRBD and TRBJ reference segments using MiTCR v1.1. Only V-J combinations with frequency above 0.0001, covering about 99% of repertoires, were analysed. The TCS score was defined as F50 (clonal expansion) divided by E x V (chaos), with BLOSUM62-based TCRdist calculated between CDR3 peptides within each V-J. Welch's t-statistics and random forest reduced just over 500 V-J features to 10 to 15, which were used in a naive Bayes classifier (R e1071). TCRdb's own reprocessing of the public reads used fastp at Q25 and MiXCR and kept productive beta chains. CDR3 protein sequences are deduplicated, and each keeps its most common genes and DNA. For this entry, the V and J calls and clone size follow TCRdb and not the study's own pipeline. For this sample there are under 500,000 distinct CDR3 sequences; 11% to 15% appear just once. Jointly, the top ten make up around 30% of the sample.

This sequence originates from a middle-aged man with Graves' ophthalmopathy. This chain is built from TRBV12-3 or TRBV12-4 and TRBJ2-2, with 7 bases aligning to TRBD1. Material: blood. The sequenced DNA: TGTGCCAGCAGTTTAGCTGTCCGGGACAGGAACACCGGGGAGCTGTTTTTT. Translated, it reads CASSLAVRDRNTGELFF.